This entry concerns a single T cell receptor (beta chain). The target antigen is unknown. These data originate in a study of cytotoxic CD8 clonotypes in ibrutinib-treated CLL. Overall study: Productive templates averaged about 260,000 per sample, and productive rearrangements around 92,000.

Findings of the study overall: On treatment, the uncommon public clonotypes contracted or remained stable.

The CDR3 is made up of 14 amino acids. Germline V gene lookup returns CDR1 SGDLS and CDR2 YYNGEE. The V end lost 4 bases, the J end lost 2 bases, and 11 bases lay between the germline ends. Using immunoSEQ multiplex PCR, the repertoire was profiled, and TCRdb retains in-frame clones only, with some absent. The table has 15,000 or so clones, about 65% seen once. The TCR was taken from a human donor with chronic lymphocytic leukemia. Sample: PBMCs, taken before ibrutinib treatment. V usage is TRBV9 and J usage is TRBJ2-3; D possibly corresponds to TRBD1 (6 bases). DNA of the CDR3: TGTGCCAGCAGCAAGACAGGTTTCACAGATACGCAGTATTTT. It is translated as CASSKTGFTDTQYF. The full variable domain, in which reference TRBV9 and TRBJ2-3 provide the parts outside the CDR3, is DSGVTQTPKHLITATGQRVTLRCSPRSGDLSVYWYQQSLDQGLQFLIQYYNGEERAKGNILERFSAQQFPDLHSELNLSSLELGDSALYFCASSKTGFTDTQYFGPGTRLTVL.